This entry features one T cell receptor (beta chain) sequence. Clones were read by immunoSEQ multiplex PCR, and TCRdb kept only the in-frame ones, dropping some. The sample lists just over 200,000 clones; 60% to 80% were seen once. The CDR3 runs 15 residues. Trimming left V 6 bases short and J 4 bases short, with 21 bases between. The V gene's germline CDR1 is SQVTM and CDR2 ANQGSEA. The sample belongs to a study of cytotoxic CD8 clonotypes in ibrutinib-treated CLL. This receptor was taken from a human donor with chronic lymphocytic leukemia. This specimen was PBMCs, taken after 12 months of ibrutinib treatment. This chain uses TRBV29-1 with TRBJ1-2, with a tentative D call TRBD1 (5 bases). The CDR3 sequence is CSVGNGPGLGYGYTF. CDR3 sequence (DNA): TGCAGCGTGGGCAACGGGCCGGGGCTCGGCTATGGCTACACCTTC.